A selection of T cell receptor beta chains follows, all from one sample in a study of cytomegalovirus exposure and HLA in healthy donors. Assay used: immunoSEQ multiplex PCR; TCRdb lists only in-frame clones, some missing. The table records 160,000 or so clones, 70% to 90% of them present only once. Sequencing was carried out using PBMCs. These receptors originate from a woman between 18 and 30 years old in good health and CMV-seronegative. The CDR3 runs from the conserved cysteine through the conserved F or W. A D gene is named only where the DNA matches it firmly. Size is omitted from some rows. Given values are once, few, many or a class for expanded clones.

D gene	clone size	J gene	V gene	CDR3 DNA	CDR3 protein
TRBD1	.	TRBJ1-2	TRBV6-1	TGTGCCAGCAGTTGGGGGGACAGGGTGGTTCGCGGCTACACCTTC	CASSWGDRVVRGYTF
TRBD1	.	TRBJ1-5	TRBV6-1	TGTGCCAGCAGTGGCGTAGACAGGGGGGGCAATCAGCCCCAGCATTTT	CASSGVDRGGNQPQHF
TRBD1	.	TRBJ2-2	TRBV7-2	TGTGCCAGCAGCTTAGACCGACAGGGGTACACCGGGGAGCTGTTTTTT	CASSLDRQGYTGELFF
TRBD1	.	TRBJ2-7	TRBV5-4	TGTGCCAGCAGCTCGACAGGGGTGGGGGACGAGCAGTACTTC	CASSSTGVGDEQYF
.	.	TRBJ1-3	TRBV30	TGTGCCTGGAGTTCCGGGGGGCGCTCTGGAAACACCATATATTTT	CAWSSGGRSGNTIYF
TRBD1	.	TRBJ2-5	TRBV2	TGTGCCAGGGACAGGGGTGACCAAGAGACCCAGTACTTC	CARDRGDQETQYF
TRBD1	.	TRBJ2-7	TRBV27	TGTGCCAGTCGACAGGGGGGCCCCGAGCAGTACTTC	CASRQGGPEQYF
.	.	TRBJ1-5	TRBV19	TGTGCCAGTACCCCGACAGGAACCAGCAATCAGCCCCAGCATTTT	CASTPTGTSNQPQHF
.	.	TRBJ1-5	TRBV29-1	TGCAGCGTTGGGGCAGCTAATCAGCCCCAGCATTTT	CSVGAANQPQHF
.	.	TRBJ1-1	TRBV19	TGTGCCAGTAGTATTTCTTCGGGCCGCGCGGGGACTGAAGCTTTCTTT	CASSISSGRAGTEAFF
TRBD1	.	TRBJ1-5	TRBV19	TGTGCCAGTAGTTCACAGGGGCGAAATCAGCCCCAGCATTTT	CASSSQGRNQPQHF
TRBD1	.	TRBJ1-2	TRBV4-2	TGTGCCAGCAGCCAGGTTGTGGGACAGGGGACCTATGGCTACACCTTC	CASSQVVGQGTYGYTF
TRBD2	.	TRBJ2-1	TRBV7-9	TGTGCCAGCAGCTTACTAGCGGGAGGGGGTGAGCAGTTCTTC	CASSLLAGGGEQFF
TRBD2	.	TRBJ2-1	TRBV7-9	TGTGCCAGCAGCCCTTGGACTAGCGGGGACAATGAGCAGTTCTTC	CASSPWTSGDNEQFF
TRBD1	.	TRBJ1-6	TRBV19	TGTGCCAGTAGTCCCCCGGGACAGGGGAATTCACCCCTCCACTTT	CASSPPGQGNSPLHF
TRBD1	.	TRBJ1-1	TRBV27	TGTGCCAGCAGTTTTTTTAGGGGGCCTGGCACTGAAGCTTTCTTT	CASSFFRGPGTEAFF
.	once	TRBJ2-7	TRBV28	TGTGCCAGCACAGGCGCCCGCTACGAGCAGTACTTC	CASTGARYEQYF
TRBD1	.	TRBJ1-2	TRBV7-9	TGTGCCAGCAGCTTCCGAACCTGGACAGGGGTTCTCTTTAACTATGGCTACACCTTC	CASSFRTWTGVLFNYGYTF
.	.	TRBJ2-2	TRBV19	TGTGCCAGTAGTATTGCCCAGTTCACCGGGGAGCTGTTTTTT	CASSIAQFTGELFF
TRBD2	.	TRBJ2-1	TRBV12-5	TGTGCTAGTGCCGAGACCCCGGGACTAGCGAATGAGCAGTTCTTC	CASAETPGLANEQFF
TRBD1	.	TRBJ2-7	TRBV5-1	TGCGCCAGCAGCTGGGGGAACTCGGGACAGTACGAGCAGTACTTC	CASSWGNSGQYEQYF
.	few	TRBJ1-5	TRBV28	TGTGCCAGCAGTCAGCAGGGGCAGCCCCAGCATTTT	CASSQQGQPQHF
TRBD1	.	TRBJ2-2	TRBV7-9	TGTGCCAGCAGCCGGTTAGGACAGGGCACCGGGGAGCTGTTTTTT	CASSRLGQGTGELFF
.	.	TRBJ2-4	TRBV11-2	TGTGCCAGCAGCCTAGGGAGGGGGCGTGGGGAGGCCAAAAACATTCAGTACTTC	CASSLGRGRGEAKNIQYF
.	.	TRBJ1-2	TRBV9	TGTGCCAGCAGCGTAGACAGCTATGGCTACACCTTC	CASSVDSYGYTF
.	.	TRBJ2-7	TRBV7-6	TGTGCCAGCAGCCTGGGAGAAGGTCTGACGATGCAGTACTTC	CASSLGEGLTMQYF
TRBD2	.	TRBJ2-1	TRBV10-3	TGTGCCATCGGGACTAGCGGGAACAATGAGCAGTTCTTC	CAIGTSGNNEQFF
.	once	TRBJ2-7	TRBV19	TGTGCCAGTCAATACTCCTCGGGATTCTACGAGCAGTACTTC	CASQYSSGFYEQYF
.	.	TRBJ1-5	TRBV19	TGTGCCAGTAGTAAGTTTCGGGGGGCCGGACAGCCCCAGCATTTT	CASSKFRGAGQPQHF
TRBD1	once	TRBJ2-7	TRBV28	TGTGCCAGCAGACCGACAGGGTACTACGAGCAGTACTTC	CASRPTGYYEQYF
TRBD2	few	TRBJ2-7	TRBV18	TGTGCCAGCTCACCGTCCGGGACTATTTTCTCCTACGAGCAGTACTTC	CASSPSGTIFSYEQYF
.	.	TRBJ2-2	TRBV21-1	TGTGCCAGCAGCAAAGGGAACAGGCTGAACACCGGGGAGCTGTTTTTT	CASSKGNRLNTGELFF
.	.	TRBJ1-5	TRBV7-9	TGTTCCAGCAGCTTCACGGGGGGGGCCCAGCATTTT	CSSSFTGGAQHF
.	.	TRBJ2-7	TRBV18	TGTGCCAGCTCCCCTGGGCCCGGAGGCTCCTACGAGCAGTACTTC	CASSPGPGGSYEQYF
.	.	TRBJ1-2	TRBV6-5	TGTGCCAGCAGTTACTCCGGACGGGAGGCCAGTGGCTACACCTTC	CASSYSGREASGYTF
TRBD1	.	TRBJ2-7	TRBV10-3	TGTGCCATCAGTGAGAGAGGGACAGTCTACGAGCAGTACTTC	CAISERGTVYEQYF
TRBD1	.	TRBJ1-1	TRBV7-3	TGTGCCAGCAGTCCTACGGGGGGGCGGGGACAGACCATGAACACTGAAGCTTTCTTT	CASSPTGGRGQTMNTEAFF
.	.	TRBJ2-1	TRBV27	TGTGCCAGCAGTTTTATATGGAGCTCAAGCAATGAGCAGTTCTTC	CASSFIWSSSNEQFF
.	.	TRBJ2-1	TRBV19	TGTGCCAGTAGTAAACAGGGTTACAATGAGCAGTTCTTC	CASSKQGYNEQFF
TRBD1	.	TRBJ1-2	TRBV11-3	TGTGCCAGCAGCTTAGTAAGTCGGAGTGGGACAGGTAGTCGTCGTGGCTACACCTTC	CASSLVSRSGTGSRRGYTF
TRBD1	.	TRBJ1-2	TRBV30	TGTGCCTGGAGTACAGGGACAGGGGATGGCTACACCTTC	CAWSTGTGDGYTF
.	once	TRBJ1-5	TRBV7-9	TGTTCCAGCAGCTTAGAGTCGACAGTGGGTCAGCCCCAGCATTTT	CSSSLESTVGQPQHF
.	.	TRBJ1-2	TRBV27	TGTGCCAGCAGTTTGGGAGGGATGGGACCCGTGGCATCCGGCTACACCTTC	CASSLGGMGPVASGYTF
.	few	TRBJ2-2	TRBV6-6	TGTGCCAGCAGTTTCAGGGCGCGCACCGGGGAGCTGTTTTTT	CASSFRARTGELFF
.	.	TRBJ2-7	TRBV15	TGTGCCACCAGCACCACACGGGGGGCTGAACTGTCCTACGAGCAGTACTTC	CATSTTRGAELSYEQYF
.	.	TRBJ1-2	TRBV4-3	TGCGCCAGCAGCCAAGTCAGATACTATGGCTACACCTTC	CASSQVRYYGYTF
.	.	TRBJ1-2	TRBV15	TGTGCCACCAGCAGAGTAGCCCAGGGGAACTATGGCTACACCTTC	CATSRVAQGNYGYTF
TRBD2	.	TRBJ2-1	TRBV5-4	TGTGCCAGCAGCTGGGGGGGGCTAGCGGGAGGTAATGAGCAGTTCTTC	CASSWGGLAGGNEQFF
.	.	TRBJ2-3	TRBV4-1	TGCGCCAGCAGCCAAGTTCCGGGGACAGATACGCAGTATTTT	CASSQVPGTDTQYF
.	.	TRBJ2-3	TRBV27	TGTGCCAGCAGTTTAGACTTGACTTCCACAGATACGCAGTATTTT	CASSLDLTSTDTQYF
TRBD1	.	TRBJ2-2	TRBV5-5	TGTGCCAGCAGCTTGGGGCAGGGGGATTTCGGGGAGCTGTTTTTT	CASSLGQGDFGELFF
TRBD2	.	TRBJ2-1	TRBV27	TGTGCCAGCAGCCGACTAGCGGGGGGTGAGTTCTTC	CASSRLAGGEFF
.	.	TRBJ2-1	TRBV11-2	TGTGCCAGCAGCTTAGATCCTACTAGCACTGAGCAGTTCTTC	CASSLDPTSTEQFF
.	once	TRBJ2-3	TRBV29-1	TGCAGCGTTGTCAGAGGTTTGGATACGCAGTATTTT	CSVVRGLDTQYF